This passage covers 14 T cell receptor beta chains from one sample sequenced in a study of T cells in Graves' hyperthyroidism and ophthalmopathy (dated 2019 in TCRdb). The library was produced with multiplex PCR. TCRdb records Illumina HiSeq 2000 as the sequencer. TCR beta CDR3 regions were amplified from RNA transcripts. The first round of RT-PCR for the TCR CDR3 was performed with the HTBI primer set and the Qiagen OneStep RT-PCR kit. TCRdb passed the public sequencing reads through fastp at Q25 and MiXCR, retaining productive beta sequences. Records with the same CDR3 protein are collapsed into one entry carrying the most frequent genes and DNA. Across this sample there are 500,000 to 750,000 distinct CDR3 sequences, with 14% seen only once. About 7% of the sample is in the top ten clones. Sequenced material: blood. The receptors here all came from a woman between 18 and 29 years old with Graves' ophthalmopathy.

This clonotype came up many times. This chain connects TRBV6-1 to TRBJ2-2, with D possibly being TRBD1 (6 bases). This CDR3 is 13 amino acids long. Germline values: CDR1 MNHNS, CDR2 SASEGT. Between the trimmed V and J ends, which lost 10 bases and 1 base, there was a span of 10 bases. The CDR3 coding sequence is TGTGCCATCTTACAGGGGAACACCGGGGAGCTGTTTTTT. Translated: CAILQGNTGELFF.

This clonotype has ten or more counts. This rearrangement joins TRBV18 to TRBJ2-7; 7 bases match TRBD1. Trimming removed 1 base from V and 7 bases from J; junction bases left unmatched: 7. Germline assignment: CDR1 KGHSH and CDR2 LQKENI. The CDR3 extends over 14 amino acids. The CDR3 region has the DNA TGTGCCAGCTCACCACAGGGGGCCACGAGGGAGCAGTACTTC. This encodes CASSPQGATREQYF. Combining the CDR3 with reference TRBV18 and TRBJ2-7 gives the whole variable domain NAGVMQNPRHLVRRRGQEARLRCSPMKGHSHVYWYRQLPEEGLKFMVYLQKENIIDESGMPKERFSAEFPKEGPSILRIQQVVRGDSAAYFCASSPQGATREQYFGPGTRLTVT.

This clonotype was counted a single time. The rearrangement links TRBV20-1 to TRBJ1-1; D may be TRBD1 (5 bases). In germline, CDR1 is DFQATT, CDR2 SNEGSKA (reference sequence). The ends were cut back, 2 bases at V and 7 bases at J, with 11 bases in the middle. There are 12 residues in the CDR3. In DNA, the CDR3 is TGCAGTGCTAGATGGTCAAGGGGTGAAGCTTTCTTT. This gives the protein CSARWSRGEAFF.

This clonotype was recorded at least ten times. The V and J genes are TRBV7-9 and TRBJ1-4; D is unresolved. Looked up from germline, CDR1 is SEHNR and CDR2 is FQNEAQ (reference sequence). V lost 1 base and J lost 5, with 17 bases in between. This CDR3 region has 17 residues. The CDR3 DNA is TGTGCCAGCAGCTTAGTACGGACTACAGAGGAAAATGAAAAACTGTTTTTT. This sequence encodes CASSLVRTTEENEKLFF.

This clonotype was picked up one time. No DNA is shown, since the ends of the CDR3 on it are uncertain; the CDR3 is the one TCRdb lists. The rearrangement joins TRBV28 to TRBJ1-1; the table's D gene call, TRBD1, was not cross checked with the DNA. Germline values: CDR1 MDHEN, CDR2 SYDVKM. The CDR3 has 20 amino acids, counting both end residues. This CDR3 reads CASSLIGYEQYFGPGTEAFF.

This clonotype was seen more than once but under ten times. The chain couples TRBV6-5 to TRBJ2-7; D is unclear. The germline V gene has CDR1 MNHEY and CDR2 SVGAGI. The CDR3 runs 11 residues. Trimming took 2 bases from V and 7 from J, leaving 6 bases between them. The chain's CDR3 is CASSYLGEQYF. The CDR3 DNA reads TGTGCCAGCAGTTACCTCGGGGAGCAGTACTTC.

This chain connects TRBV20-1 to TRBJ1-2; 9 bases fit TRBD1. Germline trimming cut 5 bases from V and 3 bases from J; bases unmatched to any gene: 7. Germline CDR1 DFQATT, CDR2 SNEGSKA (reference sequence). The CDR3 has 14 residues. The CDR3 here is CSAPIRDRDYGYTF. The CDR3, as DNA: TGCAGTGCTCCTATCCGGGACAGGGACTATGGCTACACCTTC.

This clonotype was observed many times. V and J are TRBV12-3 or TRBV12-4 and TRBJ2-5; tentative D call: TRBD2 (6 bases). The V end was cut by 3 bases, the J end by 5 bases, with 16 bases between. CDR3 length equals 15 residues. CDR3 in DNA: TGTGCCAGCAGTTTGGCTAGCGTGATGGGGGAGACCCAGTACTTC. Amino acids: CASSLASVMGETQYF.

The table lists this clonotype with many counts. The gene calls are TRBV10-3 and TRBJ2-6; unclear D gene. The CDR3 is 14 amino acids. The V end lost 5 bases, the J end lost 0 bases, and 5 bases lay between the germline ends. Germline loops: CDR1 ENHRY, CDR2 SYGVKD. DNA of the CDR3: TGTGCCATCAGTCCGAGCTCTGGGGCCAACGTCCTGACTTTC. Its protein is CAISPSSGANVLTF.

This clonotype was recorded many times. The chain links TRBV12-3 or TRBV12-4 to TRBJ2-1; no firm D call. V was shortened by 3 bases and J by 9 bases, with 12 bases between the two germline ends. This CDR3 region has 13 residues. In nucleotides, the CDR3 is TGTGCCAGCAGTTTGGGTACTATCCGTGAGCAGTTCTTC. It yields the protein CASSLGTIREQFF.

The chain carries TRBV24-1 and TRBJ2-3; 12 bases match TRBD2. The germline V gene encodes CDR1 KGHDR and CDR2 SFDVKD. Germline trimming cut 2 bases from V and 2 bases from J; bases unmatched to any gene: 4. The length of the CDR3 is 17 residues. In DNA, the CDR3 is TGTGCCACCAGTGATTCTAGCGGGAGGGCGTCCACAGATACGCAGTATTTT. Its translation is CATSDSSGRASTDTQYF.

This clonotype occurred many times. The V call is TRBV7-3, the J call TRBJ2-5, with TRBD2 identical over 10 bases. The CDR3 spans 15 residues. Trimming cost V 5 bases and J 2 bases; bases outside gene matches: 5. CDR1 and CDR2 (germline): SGHTA, FQGTGA. CDR3 protein: CASSTGTSAQETQYF. The CDR3 DNA follows: TGTGCCAGCAGCACCGGGACTAGCGCACAAGAGACCCAGTACTTC. The full variable domain, in which reference TRBV7-3 and TRBJ2-5 provide the parts outside the CDR3, is GAGVSQTPSNKVTEKGKYVELRCDPISGHTALYWYRQSLGQGPEFLIYFQGTGAADDSGLPNDRFFAVRPEGSVSTLKIQRTERGDSAVYLCASSTGTSAQETQYFGPGTRLLVL.

This chain joins TRBV27 and TRBJ1-2; 7 bases fit TRBD1. CDR3 length: 14 residues. From germline, CDR1 is MNHEY and CDR2 SMNVEV (reference sequence). The junction had 4 bases not matched to a gene; V was cut back by 2 bases and J by 4 bases. This CDR3 is CASSLQGDSYGYTF. DNA of the CDR3: TGTGCCAGCAGTTTACAGGGGGATAGCTATGGCTACACCTTC.

This clonotype was counted many times. The chain recombines TRBV20-1 with TRBJ2-7; 7 bases are a match to TRBD2. This CDR3 contains 12 residues. Losses at the gene ends were 8 bases for V and 4 bases for J; bases not matched to a gene: 8. Germline V gene data show CDR1 as DFQATT and CDR2 as SNEGSKA (reference sequence). In DNA form, the CDR3 reads TGCAGTTCTGGGGGAGGGTTTTACGAGCAGTACTTC. Amino acid sequence: CSSGGGFYEQYF.